These 7 T cell receptor beta chains originate from one sample sequenced in a study of blood T cell repertoires in COVID-19. Using immunoSEQ multiplex PCR, the repertoire was profiled, and TCRdb retains in-frame clones only, with some absent. The sample has roughly 260,000 clones, around 90% seen once; the top ten hold about 4%. Input material: peripheral blood. The origin of the receptors is a man aged 55 to 70 who had recovered from COVID-19.

The chain links TRBV29-1 to TRBJ2-5, with D possibly TRBD1 on 6 matching bases. With 5 bases removed from V and 5 bases from J, the gap between germline ends came to 12 bases. This CDR3 is 12 amino acids long. Germline V gene data show CDR1 as SQVTM and CDR2 as ANQGSEA. The CDR3 here is CSVQQGAETQYF. Here the CDR3 DNA reads TGCAGCGTTCAACAGGGTGCTGAGACCCAGTACTTC. Complete variable domain (other parts from reference TRBV29-1 and TRBJ2-5): SAVISQKPSRDICQRGTSLTIQCQVDSQVTMMFWYRQQPGQSLTLIATANQGSEATYESGFVIDKFPISRPNLTFSTLTVSNMSPEDSSIYLCSVQQGAETQYFGPGTRLLVL.

The rearrangement links TRBV6-5 to TRBJ2-7, with TRBD1 matching over 8 bases. V was pared by 6 bases and J by 3 bases, with 10 bases of the junction left unmatched. Germline lookup yields CDR1 MNHEY and CDR2 SVGAGI. The CDR3 extends over 15 amino acids. CDR3 amino acids: CASSQGQEGFYEQYF. For the CDR3, the DNA is TGTGCCAGCAGCCAGGGACAGGAGGGGTTCTACGAGCAGTACTTC.

The rearrangement links TRBV4-2 to TRBJ1-2; 9 nucleotides align to TRBD1. Germline assignment: CDR1 LGHNA and CDR2 YNFKEQ. V dropped 1 base and J dropped 2; count of bases not matched to a gene: 2. This CDR3 spans 15 amino acids. The CDR3 sequence: CASSQGTGVNYGYTF. The CDR3, as DNA: TGTGCCAGCAGCCAAGGGACAGGGGTAAACTATGGCTACACCTTC.

The chain couples TRBV19 to TRBJ1-2; TRBD1 matches 8 bases. This CDR3 region has 15 residues. CDR1 and CDR2 (germline): LNHDA, SQIVND (reference sequence). Unmatched junction bases numbered 6, after V lost 0 bases and J lost 6 bases. CDR3 in DNA: TGTGCCAGTAGTATAGAAAGGACAGGGCACCATGGCTACACCTTC. Translated, it gives CASSIERTGHHGYTF.

The genes are TRBV11-2 and TRBJ2-7; TRBD1 aligns across 7 bases. This CDR3 region has 15 residues. CDR1 and CDR2 from the germline V gene are SGHAT and FQNNGV. The J segment lost 3 bases and the V segment lost 2 bases, leaving 7 bases of the junction unmatched. CDR3 coding DNA: TGTGCCAGCAGCTTAATCCGGGACAGCCGCTACGAGCAGTACTTC. Its protein product is CASSLIRDSRYEQYF.

This clone was seen a few times. This chain connects TRBV13 to TRBJ1-1; 8 bases are a match to TRBD1. The germline V gene has CDR1 PRHDT and CDR2 FYEKMQ (reference sequence). Trimming took 5 bases from V and 4 from J; bases not matched to a gene: 15. The CDR3 has 17 residues. The CDR3 region is CASSGPGQARFGTEAFF. Here the CDR3 DNA reads TGTGCCAGCAGCGGGCCGGGACAGGCGAGGTTTGGCACTGAAGCTTTCTTT.

This clone appeared a few times. This chain uses TRBV2 with TRBJ2-7; 9 bases agree with TRBD1. The CDR3 consists of 14 residues. Trimming took 6 bases from V and 5 from J; bases not matched to a gene: 8. Germline-derived CDR1 and CDR2 are SNHLY and FYNNEI. The CDR3 sequence is CASRTGQGSDEQYF. DNA for the CDR3: TGTGCCAGCAGAACCGGACAGGGGTCCGACGAGCAGTACTTC.